Each of the 10 T cell receptor beta chains below was sequenced from the same sample in a study of T cell responses to AZD1222 COVID-19 vaccine. Assay: immunoSEQ multiplex PCR; the TCRdb copy retains only in-frame clones and omits some. This sample carries around 60,000 clones, just over 90% of them seen once, and the ten largest clones take approximately 6.3%. Sequenced material: peripheral blood, taken 28 days after the second dose of the MenACWY control vaccine. These receptors were collected from an adult who received the MenACWY meningococcal vaccine as a control.

The chain couples TRBV29-1 to TRBJ2-7, with no clear D. This CDR3 is 13 amino acids long. The germline CDR1 and CDR2 sequences are SQVTM and ANQGSEA. Trimming removed 3 bases at V and 4 bases at J, with 13 bases between. CDR3 amino acids: CSVEGNIGYEQYF. CDR3 bases: TGCAGCGTTGAGGGGAACATCGGGTACGAGCAGTACTTC.

The chain carries TRBV28 and TRBJ1-3, with D hard to call. V shed 6 bases and J shed 0 bases, with 15 bases lying between them. CDR1 is MDHEN, CDR2 SYDVKM, per germline. The CDR3 runs 16 residues. CDR3 bases: TGTGCCAGCAGCCTAAGCCCCTTCGACTCTGGAAACACCATATATTTT. This codes for CASSLSPFDSGNTIYF.

The genes are TRBV18 and TRBJ2-7; 16 nucleotides align to TRBD2. The J segment lost 3 bases and the V segment lost 6 bases, leaving 8 bases of the junction unmatched. The CDR3 runs 17 residues. Germline V gives CDR1 KGHSH, CDR2 LQKENI. The CDR3 sequence is CASSLGTSGRASYEQYF. The DNA of the CDR3 is TGTGCCAGCTCCCTTGGGACTAGCGGGAGGGCCAGCTACGAGCAGTACTTC. The entire variable domain, with the rest obtained from reference TRBV18 and TRBJ2-7, is as follows: NAGVMQNPRHLVRRRGQEARLRCSPMKGHSHVYWYRQLPEEGLKFMVYLQKENIIDESGMPKERFSAEFPKEGPSILRIQQVVRGDSAAYFCASSLGTSGRASYEQYFGPGTRLTVT.

V and J are TRBV6-5 and TRBJ1-6; D unresolved. Trimming took off 8 bases at V and 7 bases at J, with 15 bases between the two ends. The CDR3 runs to 14 residues. Germline CDR1 reads MNHEY; CDR2 reads SVGAGI. The CDR3 sequence: CASRRAVTNSPLHF. The CDR3 DNA is TGTGCCAGCCGGAGGGCAGTCACCAATTCACCCCTCCACTTT.

This chain uses TRBV19 with TRBJ2-3; TRBD2 matches at 13 bases. V shed 3 bases, J shed 6 bases, and the junction held 9 bases outside the gene matches. The CDR3 has 17 amino acids. CDR1 LNHDA and CDR2 SQIVND come from the germline V gene (reference sequence). CDR3 coding DNA: TGTGCCAGTAGTATTGGGACTAGCGGGATAGGTAGGGATACGCAGTATTTT. Residues: CASSIGTSGIGRDTQYF.

The chain links TRBV5-4 to TRBJ2-2, with 7 bases lining up with TRBD2. Germline V gene data show CDR1 as SGHNT and CDR2 as YYREEE (reference sequence). This CDR3 spans 14 amino acids. V dropped 4 bases and J dropped 6; count of bases not matched to a gene: 6. The CDR3 nucleotides are TGTGCCAGCAGCGCGGGAGTGAGTGCCGGGGAGCTGTTTTTT. Its translation is CASSAGVSAGELFF.

The chain combines TRBV28 with TRBJ2-1, with D perhaps TRBD1 or TRBD2 (5 bases each). Trimming took off 4 bases at V and 6 bases at J, with 19 bases between the two ends. This CDR3 contains 16 residues. Germline V lookup: CDR1 MDHEN, CDR2 SYDVKM. Here the CDR3 DNA reads TGTGCCAGCAGTTCGCCTTCCGGGACGGTGCCCAATGAGCAGTTCTTC. It codes for CASSSPSGTVPNEQFF.

The chain carries TRBV5-8 and TRBJ1-4; D is undetermined. The CDR3 runs to 13 residues. V was shortened by 4 bases and J by 5 bases, with 9 bases between the two germline ends. CDR1 SGHTS and CDR2 YDEGEE come from the germline V gene. CDR3 region: CASSPYQNEKLFF. DNA of the CDR3: TGTGCCAGCAGCCCATATCAGAATGAAAAACTGTTTTTT.

V gene TRBV11-2 combines with J gene TRBJ2-7, with 11 bases that match TRBD1. Germline V lookup: CDR1 SGHAT, CDR2 FQNNGV. CDR3 length equals 14 residues. Losses at the gene ends were 5 bases for V and 9 bases for J; bases not matched to a gene: 9. Here the CDR3 reads CASSRTGGREGQYF. CDR3 nucleotide sequence: TGTGCCAGCAGCCGGACAGGGGGCCGTGAAGGGCAGTACTTC.

The genes are TRBV7-2 and TRBJ2-3, with 12 nucleotides matching TRBD1. Germline V gives CDR1 SGHTA, CDR2 FQGNSA. V shed 4 bases and J 0 bases; nucleotides not matched to a gene: 11. This CDR3 region has 19 residues. CDR3 residues: CASSSPGTGGVLSTDTQYF. CDR3 in DNA: TGTGCCAGCAGCTCCCCTGGGACAGGGGGCGTCCTAAGCACAGATACGCAGTATTTT. The full variable domain, with the rest looked up from reference TRBV7-2 and TRBJ2-3, is GAGVSQSPSNKVTEKGKDVELRCDPISGHTALYWYRQSLGQGLEFLIYFQGNSAPDKSGLPSDRFSAERTGGSVSTLTIQRTQQEDSAVYLCASSSPGTGGVLSTDTQYFGPGTRLTVL.